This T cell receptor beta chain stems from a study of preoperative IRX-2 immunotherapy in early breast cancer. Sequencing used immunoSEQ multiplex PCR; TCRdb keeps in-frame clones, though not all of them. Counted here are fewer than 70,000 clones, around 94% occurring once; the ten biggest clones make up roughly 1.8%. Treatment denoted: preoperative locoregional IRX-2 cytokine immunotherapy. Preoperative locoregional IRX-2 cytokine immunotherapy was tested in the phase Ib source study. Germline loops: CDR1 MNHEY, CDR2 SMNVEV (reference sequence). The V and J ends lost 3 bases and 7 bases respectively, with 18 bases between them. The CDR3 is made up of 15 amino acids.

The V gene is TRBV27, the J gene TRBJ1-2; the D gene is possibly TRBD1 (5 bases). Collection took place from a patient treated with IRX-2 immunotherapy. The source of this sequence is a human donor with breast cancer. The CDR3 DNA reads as TGTGCCAGCAGTTTCTCCGGGGCTTTAGGCGGTGGCTACACCTTC. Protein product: CASSFSGALGGGYTF.